A single sample gave rise to the 19 T cell receptor beta chains below, sequenced in a study of cytomegalovirus exposure and HLA in healthy donors. With 60 Vbeta and 13 Jbeta primers, the PCR was carried out. Method: immunoSEQ multiplex PCR; TCRdb's copy keeps in-frame clones and lacks some. There are roughly 140,000 clones in the sample; 79% occur only once, and roughly 6.3% lies in the top ten. Sample: PBMCs. All receptors come from a man aged 50-59 years in good health and CMV-seropositive.

CDR3 sequence (DNA): TGTGCCAGCTCCCAGACAGGGGATCCTCTTTATGGCTACACCTTC. As protein: CASSQTGDPLYGYTF. J is TRBJ1-2 and V is TRBV18, with TRBD1 matching 8 bases. This CDR3 is built from 15 residues. Losses at the gene ends were 6 bases for V and 5 bases for J; bases not matched to a gene: 11. Germline V gene lookup returns CDR1 KGHSH and CDR2 LQKENI.

The chain carries TRBV18 and TRBJ2-5; 8 bases are a match to TRBD2. The CDR3 extends over 17 amino acids. The V gene end was trimmed by 0 bases and the J gene end by 5 bases; junction bases not matched to a gene: 11. Germline CDR1 KGHSH, CDR2 LQKENI. The CDR3 region is CASSPPVLAGRGETQYF. CDR3 bases: TGTGCCAGCTCACCACCGGTGCTAGCGGGCCGGGGGGAGACCCAGTACTTC.

The chain couples TRBV25-1 to TRBJ2-2; D unresolved. There are 12 residues in the CDR3. Germline V lookup: CDR1 MGHDK, CDR2 SYGVNS. V shed 8 bases and J shed 6 bases, with 10 bases lying between them. The DNA of the CDR3 is TGTGCCAGCTCCCGGGTGTCCGGGGAGCTGTTTTTT. Protein sequence: CASSRVSGELFF.

The chain links TRBV7-8 to TRBJ2-7, with 12 bases aligning to TRBD1. CDR1 SGHVS and CDR2 FQNEAQ come from the germline V gene. The CDR3 contains 15 residues. Losses at the gene ends were 5 bases for V and 3 bases for J; bases not matched to a gene: 5. The CDR3: CASSHRDRGLYEQYF. The CDR3 bases are TGTGCCAGCAGCCACCGGGACAGGGGGCTCTACGAGCAGTACTTC.

The sample holds a few counts of this clone. The chain carries TRBV5-1 and TRBJ2-2; a weak D match, TRBD1 (5 bases). The CDR3 has 14 residues. Germline-derived CDR1 and CDR2 are SGHRS and YFSETQ. The ends were cut back, 4 bases at V and 1 base at J, with 8 bases in the middle. The CDR3 loop reads CASSPGQNTGELFF. The CDR3 bases are TGCGCCAGCAGCCCCGGACAGAACACCGGGGAGCTGTTTTTT.

There are a few counts of this clone. The chain carries TRBV7-3 and TRBJ1-4, with 10 bases aligning to TRBD1. The V gene end was trimmed by 5 bases and the J gene end by 7 bases; junction bases not matched to a gene: 4. CDR3 length: 14 amino acids. CDR1 is SGHTA, CDR2 FQGTGA, per germline. Here the CDR3 reads CASSLTGGGEKLFF. CDR3 bases: TGTGCCAGCAGCCTGACAGGGGGCGGTGAAAAACTGTTTTTT. The whole variable domain, remainder taken from reference TRBV7-3 and TRBJ1-4, is GAGVSQTPSNKVTEKGKYVELRCDPISGHTALYWYRQSLGQGPEFLIYFQGTGAADDSGLPNDRFFAVRPEGSVSTLKIQRTERGDSAVYLCASSLTGGGEKLFFGSGTQLSVL.

This sequence joins TRBV15 and TRBJ2-3; 16 bases match TRBD2. This CDR3 has 17 amino acids. J was trimmed by 6 bases and V by 5 bases; bases with no gene match: 8. Germline loops: CDR1 LNHNV, CDR2 YYDKDF (reference sequence). The CDR3 DNA sequence: TGTGCCACCAGCGCCCCGGGACTAGCGGGAGGGACGGATACGCAGTATTTT. Amino acid sequence: CATSAPGLAGGTDTQYF.

The chain links TRBV7-3 to TRBJ2-5, with D perhaps matching TRBD2 (6 bases). CDR1 SGHTA and CDR2 FQGTGA come from the germline V gene. Trimming pared 2 bases from V and 0 bases from J, leaving 10 bases between. The CDR3 sequence is 15 residues long. The CDR3 reads CASSLQGGNQETQYF. In DNA form, the CDR3 reads TGTGCCAGCAGCTTACAGGGCGGGAACCAAGAGACCCAGTACTTC. Based on the CDR3 plus reference TRBV7-3 and TRBJ2-5, the full variable domain is GAGVSQTPSNKVTEKGKYVELRCDPISGHTALYWYRQSLGQGPEFLIYFQGTGAADDSGLPNDRFFAVRPEGSVSTLKIQRTERGDSAVYLCASSLQGGNQETQYFGPGTRLLVL.

The CDR3 DNA reads as TGCAGCGTTGCCGGGACCTACGAGCAGTACTTC. Its protein product is CSVAGTYEQYF. The rearrangement uses TRBV29-1 and TRBJ2-7, with D possibly TRBD2 on 5 matching bases. Trimming removed 4 bases at V and 2 bases at J, with 6 bases between. CDR1 and CDR2 from the germline V gene are SQVTM and ANQGSEA. This CDR3 region has 11 residues.

This clone was counted only a few times. The chain combines TRBV10-3 with TRBJ1-1; D not resolved. Per the germline V gene, CDR1 is ENHRY and CDR2 is SYGVKD. The V gene lost 2 bases and the J gene lost 2 bases, with 9 bases spanning the gap. This CDR3 spans 14 amino acids. CDR3 sequence: CAISEKERNTEAFF. DNA for the CDR3: TGTGCCATCAGTGAGAAGGAGAGAAACACTGAAGCTTTCTTT.

The CDR3 sequence: CASSHYNLGEELWAGETQYF. The CDR3 nucleotides read TGTGCCAGCAGCCACTACAACCTTGGGGAGGAATTGTGGGCGGGAGAGACCCAGTACTTC. The V gene is TRBV4-2, the J gene TRBJ2-5, with D possibly matching TRBD2 (6 bases). Germline-derived CDR1 and CDR2 are LGHNA and YNFKEQ. V was trimmed by 3 bases and J by 4 bases, leaving 30 bases between them. This CDR3 has 20 residues.

The genes are TRBV5-1 and TRBJ2-7, with D possibly TRBD2 on 5 matching bases. Trimming pared 2 bases from V and 3 bases from J, leaving 12 bases between. The V gene's germline CDR1 is SGHRS and CDR2 YFSETQ. The CDR3 is 14 amino acids. The CDR3 nucleotides are TGCGCCAGCAGCTTCGGAGGTCCGGTCTACGAGCAGTACTTC. It yields the protein CASSFGGPVYEQYF.

The J gene is TRBJ2-1, the V gene TRBV2; D may be TRBD1 (5 bases). V was trimmed by 7 bases and J by 4 bases, leaving 11 bases between them. Germline-derived CDR1 and CDR2 are SNHLY and FYNNEI. The CDR3 spans 13 residues. CDR3 bases: TGTGCCAGCAACGAACAGGTTTACAATGAGCAGTTCTTC. This codes for CASNEQVYNEQFF.

The CDR3 sequence is CASSRGQGGQPQHF. Here the CDR3 DNA reads TGTGCCAGCAGTCGTGGACAGGGTGGACAGCCCCAGCATTTT. The chain combines TRBV28 with TRBJ1-5; 8 bases line up with TRBD1. After removal of 5 bases from V and 7 bases from J, the junction contained 7 bases not matched to a gene. Germline values: CDR1 MDHEN, CDR2 SYDVKM. The CDR3 extends over 14 amino acids.

To note about this clone: The identical CDR3 is also encoded by other nucleotide sequences in the sample. The chain has TRBV28 and TRBJ2-2, with D unclear. Germline CDR1 and CDR2: MDHEN and SYDVKM. The V gene lost 5 bases and the J gene lost 0 bases, with 10 bases spanning the gap. CDR3 length: 15 amino acids. The CDR3 sequence is CASSPPRANTGELFF. CDR3 DNA sequence: TGTGCCAGCAGTCCCCCACGCGCGAACACCGGGGAGCTGTTTTTT.

The chain is built from TRBV7-3 and TRBJ2-7; no clear D. This CDR3 is built from 11 residues. V lost 4 bases and J 6 bases, leaving 7 bases between the germline ends. Germline V gene lookup returns CDR1 SGHTA and CDR2 FQGTGA. CDR3 sequence reads: CASSSGSEQYF. The CDR3 coding sequence is TGTGCCAGCAGCTCAGGAAGCGAGCAGTACTTC.

A remark on this clone: One end of the junction is discordant with germline, which a read error may explain. Other DNA sequences in this sample translate to the same CDR3. The chain employs TRBV9 and TRBJ2-7; possibly TRBD1 for D (5 bases). The CDR3 contains 16 residues. Germline-derived CDR1 and CDR2 are SGDLS and YYNGEE. Written as DNA, the CDR3 is TGCGCCAGCAGCGTAGCACAAGGGGCAGGCAACTACGAGCAGTACTTC. Translating it yields CASSVAQGAGNYEQYF.

The V call is TRBV5-1, the J call TRBJ2-5; tentative D call: TRBD2 (5 bases). This CDR3 has 14 amino acids. Trimming removed 2 bases at V and 1 base at J, with 9 bases between. Germline CDR1 and CDR2: SGHRS and YFSETQ. Written as DNA, the CDR3 is TGCGCCAGCAGCTTTGGAGCGGCCCAAGAGACCCAGTACTTC. Translating it yields CASSFGAAQETQYF.

This sequence joins TRBV10-2 and TRBJ2-5, with D perhaps TRBD2 (5 bases). Per the germline V gene, CDR1 is WSHSY and CDR2 is SAAADI. The germline V and J ends were trimmed by 3 bases and 1 base, with 9 bases remaining between them. The CDR3 runs 14 residues. For the CDR3, the DNA is TGCGCCAGCAGTGAAGGAGGCAGCCAAGAGACCCAGTACTTC. Its protein product is CASSEGGSQETQYF.